The clone carrying this T cell receptor beta chain showed up many times. The CDR3 covers 13 residues. Trimming left V 7 bases short and J 4 bases short, with 12 bases between. Germline V gene data show CDR1 as MNHEY and CDR2 as SVGAGI. TCRdb re-called the RT-PCR reads through MiXCR, storing one row per CDR3 protein. The table shows about 680,000 distinct CDR3 sequences, with approximately 14% occurring only once. This TCR came from a female donor in good health, serving as a healthy control. Source material: memory CD4+ T cells from blood. The chain joins TRBV6-5 to TRBJ2-3, with a tentative D call TRBD2 (5 bases). This CDR3 is CASTLPGADTQYF. For the CDR3, the DNA is TGTGCCAGCACCCTCCCCGGGGCAGATACGCAGTATTTT.